A selection of T cell receptor beta chains follows, all from one sample in a study of beta chain features in type 1 diabetes. Data came from immunoSEQ multiplex PCR; TCRdb stores just in-frame clones and leaves some out. Of roughly 180,000 clones listed, approximately 8.4% are singletons. The sequenced material came from central memory CD4+ T cells from blood. These receptors all stem from a young man with type 1 diabetes. Both conserved end residues are part of each CDR3. A D gene is named only where the DNA matches it firmly. The size entry is marked missing in some rows and otherwise reads once, few, many or a size class.

D gene	J gene	V gene	clone size	CDR3 DNA	CDR3 protein
NA	TRBJ1-1	TRBV20-1	NA	TGCAGTGTTCAGGAAAAGACTGAAGCTTTCTTT	CSVQEKTEAFF
NA	TRBJ2-5	TRBV6-5	NA	TGTGCCAGCACAGACAACCAAGAGACCCAGTACTTC	CASTDNQETQYF
NA	TRBJ1-5	TRBV7-2	few	TGTGCCAGCAGATACCTAGCGCATGAGCCCCAGCATTTT	CASRYLAHEPQHF
NA	TRBJ1-2	TRBV11-2	NA	TGTGCCAGCAGCTTAGTCGGCGGTTATGGCTACACCTTC	CASSLVGGYGYTF
TRBD2	TRBJ2-7	TRBV18	NA	TGTGCCAGCTCACCACTATCCGGGAGGCTTTCCTACGAGCAGTACTTC	CASSPLSGRLSYEQYF
NA	TRBJ1-5	TRBV2	few	TGTGCCAGCGTACGATCTAACAATCAGCCCCAGCATTTT	CASVRSNNQPQHF
TRBD2	TRBJ2-3	TRBV5-1	NA	TGCGCCAGCAGCTTCCGGGACTATACCACGGATACGCAGTATTTT	CASSFRDYTTDTQYF
TRBD1	TRBJ2-7	TRBV5-1	few	TGCGCCAGCAGCCTACGACAGGGGATTCGCTCCTACGAGCAGTACTTC	CASSLRQGIRSYEQYF
NA	TRBJ1-2	TRBV4-3	few	TGCGCCAGCAGCCGGGAGGATTCGAGGGACGGCTACACCTTC	CASSREDSRDGYTF
NA	TRBJ2-1	TRBV4-3	few	TGCGCCAGCAGCCCGGGACACCTCTACAATGAGCAGTTCTTC	CASSPGHLYNEQFF
NA	TRBJ1-2	TRBV5-6	NA	TGTGCCAGCACACTAGCCAGGGCCTGGAACTATGGCTACACCTTC	CASTLARAWNYGYTF
NA	TRBJ2-5	TRBV11-2	few	TGTGCCAGCAGCCCCACGGGGTTAAGTGAGACCCAGTACTTC	CASSPTGLSETQYF
TRBD1	TRBJ2-4	TRBV7-9	NA	TGTGCCAGCAGCTTAAACAGGGGGATTCAGTACTTC	CASSLNRGIQYF
TRBD2	TRBJ2-4	TRBV6-6	few	TGTGCCAGCAGTTGGGGGGACGGGAGGGGAAACATTCAGTACTTC	CASSWGDGRGNIQYF
TRBD2	TRBJ2-7	TRBV18	few	TGTGCCAGCTCACGTATAGCGGGGGAATCCTACGAGCAGTACTTC	CASSRIAGESYEQYF
TRBD1	TRBJ1-5	TRBV30	NA	TGTGCCTGGAGTGTACCGGCAGGGGGAAGCCAAAATCAGCCCCAGCATTTT	CAWSVPAGGSQNQPQHF
NA	TRBJ2-6	TRBV19	few	TGTGCCAGTAGTATACAGGCTGGGGCCAACGTCCTGACTTTC	CASSIQAGANVLTF
TRBD2	TRBJ2-1	TRBV7-9	NA	TGTGCCATCCCCGAGGCGGGGGGGCTTTACAATGAGCAGTTCTTC	CAIPEAGGLYNEQFF
NA	TRBJ2-1	TRBV11-2	few	TGTGCCAGCAGCTACTTACCGGTCGATGAGCAGTTCTTC	CASSYLPVDEQFF
NA	TRBJ2-1	TRBV25-1	many	TGTGCCAGCAGTATGAGTGGGCAGGTCTACAATGAGCAGTTCTTC	CASSMSGQVYNEQFF
NA	TRBJ2-1	TRBV28	NA	TGTGCCAGCAGTCCCCCTTGGACACCGAGCTCCTACAATGAGCAGTTCTTC	CASSPPWTPSSYNEQFF
NA	TRBJ1-2	TRBV7-9	few	TGTGCCAGCAGCTTGAGGACAGACTACACCTTC	CASSLRTDYTF
TRBD2	TRBJ2-5	TRBV30	few	TGTGCCTGGAATCCTCGGGGGGGGACCCAGTACTTC	CAWNPRGGTQYF
NA	TRBJ2-2	TRBV30	many	TGTGCCTGGAGTGTGCAGGGATGGTCCGGGGAGCTGTTTTTT	CAWSVQGWSGELFF
TRBD1	TRBJ1-2	TRBV29-1	few	TGCAGCGTTGCCGTGGACAGGGGACACTATGGCTACACCTTC	CSVAVDRGHYGYTF
TRBD2	TRBJ2-7	TRBV5-1	NA	TGCGCCAGCAGCCAAGCTAGCGGGAGTTCGGCCTACGAGCAGTACTTC	CASSQASGSSAYEQYF
NA	TRBJ1-5	TRBV7-2	few	TGTGCCAGCAGCTTAGGACAGTATAGCAATCAGCCCCAGCATTTT	CASSLGQYSNQPQHF
TRBD1	TRBJ2-2	TRBV15	NA	TGTGCCACCAGCAGAAAGGGGGACAGACACACCGCCGGGGAGCTGTTTTTT	CATSRKGDRHTAGELFF
NA	TRBJ2-7	TRBV5-1	NA	TGCGCCAGCAAGCTTGGTAGTACGGAGACCTACGAGCAGTACTTC	CASKLGSTETYEQYF
NA	TRBJ2-4	TRBV10-1	few	TGCGCCAGCAGTGATTCGGGAAAAAACATTCAGTACTTC	CASSDSGKNIQYF
TRBD1	TRBJ2-4	TRBV18	few	TGTGCCAGCTCCCCCGACAGGGCGAACATTCAGTACTTC	CASSPDRANIQYF
NA	TRBJ2-7	TRBV28	few	TGTGCCAGCAGTACCCCCGGGACTGCTAAATACGAGCAGTACTTC	CASSTPGTAKYEQYF
NA	TRBJ1-4	TRBV12-2	NA	TGTGCAAGTCGCTTCGGCCAAGAGGGGACAGCAGATGAAAAACTGTTTTTT	CASRFGQEGTADEKLFF
TRBD2	TRBJ2-1	TRBV11-2	few	TGTGCCAGCAGCCAGACTAGCGGGAGCAATGAGCAGTTCTTC	CASSQTSGSNEQFF
NA	TRBJ2-6	TRBV4-2	NA	TGTGCCAGCAGCCCCGGGGGGCATGGGGCCAACGTCCTGACTTTC	CASSPGGHGANVLTF
NA	TRBJ1-2	TRBV30	few	TGTGCCTGGGGGCGGGGGAACCTTAACTATGGCTACACCTTC	CAWGRGNLNYGYTF
NA	TRBJ1-1	TRBV6-6	NA	TGTGCCAGCTCAGGGTCTCCGAACACTGAAGCTTTCTTT	CASSGSPNTEAFF
NA	TRBJ2-3	TRBV4-2	few	TGTGCCAGCAGCCAAGTGGACTCCCTCACAGATACGCAGTATTTT	CASSQVDSLTDTQYF
NA	TRBJ1-5	TRBV30	few	TGTGCCTGGAGTGAAGGGGGAAGCAATCAGCCCCAGCATTTT	CAWSEGGSNQPQHF
NA	TRBJ1-2	TRBV5-6	few	TGTGCCAGCAGCTTCAGGGGCTCGGATGGCTACACCTTC	CASSFRGSDGYTF
NA	TRBJ2-1	TRBV30	few	TGTGCCTGGGGCGAGCGGAGTAAGATCTTC	CAWGERSKIF
NA	TRBJ2-3	TRBV2	few	TGTGCCAGCAGTTATAGTGATACGCAGTATTTT	CASSYSDTQYF
NA	TRBJ2-7	TRBV6-4	NA	TGTGCCAGCAGTCTAGTTAGCAACTACGAGCAGTACTTC	CASSLVSNYEQYF
TRBD2	TRBJ2-1	TRBV11-2	few	TGTGCCAGCAGCGCCCGACTAGCCGACAATGAGCAGTTCTTC	CASSARLADNEQFF
NA	TRBJ2-5	TRBV18	many	TGTGCCAGCTCCAGTATCCGGGACACCGAAGGGGAGACCCAGTACTTC	CASSSIRDTEGETQYF
NA	TRBJ2-7	TRBV28	NA	TGTGCCAGCAGTTTCCAGAACTACGAGCAGTACTTC	CASSFQNYEQYF
NA	TRBJ2-3	TRBV6-5	NA	TGTGCCAGCCGGAGGGAGTGGGGCACAGATACGCAGTATTTT	CASRREWGTDTQYF
NA	TRBJ1-1	TRBV9	NA	TGTGCCAGCAGCGTAGGGCAACCGAACACTGAAGCTTTCTTT	CASSVGQPNTEAFF
TRBD2	TRBJ2-3	TRBV28	NA	TGTGCCAGCAGTTTATTGGCGACTAGCGGTGACACAGATACGCAGTATTTT	CASSLLATSGDTDTQYF
NA	TRBJ1-1	TRBV2	few	TGTGCCAGCAGTGACTCCAATAAGCCTGAAGCTTTCTTT	CASSDSNKPEAFF
NA	TRBJ2-7	TRBV7-2	NA	TGTGCCAGCAGCTTAGGGTGGGGGGTCGCCTACGAGCAGTACTTC	CASSLGWGVAYEQYF
NA	TRBJ2-1	TRBV27	few	TGTGCCAGCAGTTCGGACAGAAGCTCCTACAATGAGCAGTTCTTC	CASSSDRSSYNEQFF
TRBD2	TRBJ2-7	TRBV9	NA	TGTGCCAGCAGCGTAGAGTCACTAGCGGGGAGTTACGAGCAGTACTTC	CASSVESLAGSYEQYF
TRBD1	TRBJ2-7	TRBV2	few	TGTGCCAGCAGTAAGACAGGGATCAGCGAGCAGTACTTC	CASSKTGISEQYF
NA	TRBJ2-6	TRBV6-6	NA	TGTGCCAGCAGTAACCACGACTCCGGGGCCAACGTCCTGACTTTC	CASSNHDSGANVLTF
TRBD1	TRBJ2-7	TRBV27	NA	TGTGCCAGCAGCGGGACAGGGGTTTCCTACGAGCAGTACTTC	CASSGTGVSYEQYF
NA	TRBJ1-5	TRBV7-2	few	TGTGCCAGCAGCTTAGCGGCGCAGGGAGGTCAGCCCCAGCATTTT	CASSLAAQGGQPQHF
NA	TRBJ2-2	TRBV30	NA	TGTGCCTGGAGTGTTATGGGGGCGCGAACCGGGGAGCTGTTTTTT	CAWSVMGARTGELFF
NA	TRBJ1-2	TRBV7-2	few	TGTGCCAGCAGCTTAGGTCGGGGGGCGCGGAGGATGTCCTTC	CASSLGRGARRMSF